Listed below are T cell receptor beta chains from one sample, sequenced in a study of response to subunit inactivated influenza vaccine. TCRdb used MiXCR to reprocess the RT-PCR reads, holding one entry per CDR3 protein. The sample lists 490,000 or so distinct CDR3 sequences, approximately 7.6% occurring once. The sample in question was PBMCs from blood, obtained around 2 years after vaccination. These receptors all come from a man aged 50 to 75 who received an inactivated influenza vaccine. The CDR3 runs from the conserved cysteine through the conserved F or W. The D gene is left open where the match is weak. Only some rows state a clone size, as once, few, many or a class for expanded clones.

>TRBJ2-3|few|-|TRBV15
TGTGCCACCAGCAGCCCTGGGGGGGCTAGCGTAGATACGCAGTATTTT
CATSSPGGASVDTQYF
>TRBJ2-7|-|-|TRBV7-6
TGTGCCAGCAGCTCCGGGACGTTCTTAGAGCAGTACTTC
CASSSGTFLEQYF
>TRBJ2-7|-|-|TRBV9
TGTGCCAGCAGCGTGGAGGTAGGGGCCAGCTCCTACGAGCAGTACTTC
CASSVEVGASSYEQYF
>TRBJ1-6|-|TRBD1|TRBV29-1
TGCAGCGTAGGGACAGGGAGTAATTCACCCCTCCACTTT
CSVGTGSNSPLHF
>TRBJ2-1|many|-|TRBV12-3/TRBV12-4
TGTGCCAGCAGTTTGCGGTTTGAGCAGTTCTTC
CASSLRFEQFF
>TRBJ2-5|few|-|TRBV15
TGTGCCACCAGCAGACAGTTGGAGACCCAGTACTTC
CATSRQLETQYF
>TRBJ1-1|few|-|TRBV14
TGTGCCAGCAGCCAAGAAACCGGCTCTGAAGCTTTCTTT
CASSQETGSEAFF
>TRBJ2-1|few|TRBD2|TRBV29-1
TGCAGCGTTGAAGCGGCTAGCGGGAGGTTTTTGTACAATGAGCAGTTCTTC
CSVEAASGRFLYNEQFF
>TRBJ1-1|-|-|TRBV28
TGTGCCAGCAGTTTGGTCAGGGTTCGGGACACTGAAGCTTTCTTT
CASSLVRVRDTEAFF
>TRBJ2-7|few|TRBD2|TRBV5-6
TGTGCCAGCAGCTCCGGGACTAGCGGGAGGGCCCTCTACGAGCAGTACTTC
CASSSGTSGRALYEQYF
>TRBJ1-6|many|-|TRBV7-2
TGTGCCAGCAGCTTAGATACAGGGTCCACACCCCTCCACTTT
CASSLDTGSTPLHF
>TRBJ2-5|few|-|TRBV2
TGTGCCAGCACCGGGAATTCAAAGACCCAGTACTTC
CASTGNSKTQYF
>TRBJ1-4|few|TRBD1|TRBV6-7
TGTGCCAGCAGTTCCTTCCGGGACAGGCACGAAAAACTGTTTTTT
CASSSFRDRHEKLFF
>TRBJ2-3|-|TRBD2|TRBV4-2
TGTGCCAGCAGCCAGCGGACTAGCGGGACTAGCACAGATACGCAGTATTTT
CASSQRTSGTSTDTQYF
>TRBJ2-4|-|-|TRBV3-1
TGTGCCAGCAGCCGCCATTCCGAAAACATTCAGTACTTC
CASSRHSENIQYF
>TRBJ2-1|-|TRBD2|TRBV29-1
TGCAGCGTTGAAAGGGCTAGCGGGACTTATACGGATGAGCAGTTCTTC
CSVERASGTYTDEQFF
>TRBJ2-1|many|-|TRBV12-3/TRBV12-4
TGTGCCAGCAGTACCGGGACGGCAGAGCAGTTCTTC
CASSTGTAEQFF
>TRBJ2-2|few|-|TRBV7-9
TGTGCCAGCAGCCTGACAGGAATCCCGAGGTCCGGGGAGCTGTTTTTT
CASSLTGIPRSGELFF
>TRBJ1-2|many|-|TRBV4-2
TGTGCCAGCAGCCAAGAAGTATCAGGTTTTTATGGCTACACCTTC
CASSQEVSGFYGYTF
>TRBJ2-1|few|TRBD2|TRBV4-1
TGCGCCAGCAGCCAAGATTATAGCGGGAGAGGTGAGCAGTTCTTC
CASSQDYSGRGEQFF
>TRBJ2-7|few|TRBD1|TRBV29-1
TGCAGCGTCGACGGGACAGGGTTCGGCGAGCAGTACTTC
CSVDGTGFGEQYF
>TRBJ2-7|few|-|TRBV5-1
TGCGCCAGCAGCCGCCCCGACATATTCTACGAGCAGTACTTC
CASSRPDIFYEQYF
>TRBJ2-1|-|-|TRBV12-3/TRBV12-4
TGTGCCAGCAGTCCGAGGGTCTCTTCAAATGAGCAGTTCTTC
CASSPRVSSNEQFF
>TRBJ2-1|-|TRBD2|TRBV29-1
TGCAGCGTTCACGGACTAGCGGGTTTTTACAATGAGCAGTTCTTC
CSVHGLAGFYNEQFF
>TRBJ2-3|-|-|TRBV9
TGTGCCAGCAGCGAGGCCCTCGTCGATACGCAGTATTTT
CASSEALVDTQYF
>TRBJ2-1|-|-|TRBV29-1
TGCAGCGTTGAAGTAACAGCTTATGAGCAGTTCTTC
CSVEVTAYEQFF
>TRBJ2-2|few|TRBD2|TRBV5-1
TGCGCCAGCAGCTTTAATAGCGGGGGCACCGGGGAGCTGTTTTTT
CASSFNSGGTGELFF
>TRBJ2-6|many|TRBD1|TRBV12-3/TRBV12-4
TGTGCCAGCAGTCGAGACTTAGGACAGGGTTCAGGGGCCAACGTCCTGACTTTC
CASSRDLGQGSGANVLTF
>TRBJ2-6|many|-|TRBV15
TGTGCCACCAGCAGAGCATCGATCTCTGGGGCCAACGTCCTGACTTTC
CATSRASISGANVLTF